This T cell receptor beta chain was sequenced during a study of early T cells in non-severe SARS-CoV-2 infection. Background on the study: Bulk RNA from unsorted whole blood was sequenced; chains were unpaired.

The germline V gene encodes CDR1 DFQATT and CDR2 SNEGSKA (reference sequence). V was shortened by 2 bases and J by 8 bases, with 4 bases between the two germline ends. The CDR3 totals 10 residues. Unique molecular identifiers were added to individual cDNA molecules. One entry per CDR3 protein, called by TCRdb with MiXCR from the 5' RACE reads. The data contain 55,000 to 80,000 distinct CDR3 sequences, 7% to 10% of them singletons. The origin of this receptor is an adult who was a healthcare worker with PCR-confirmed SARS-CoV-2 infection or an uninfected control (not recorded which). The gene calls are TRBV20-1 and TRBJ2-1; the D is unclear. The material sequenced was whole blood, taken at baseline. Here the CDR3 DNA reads TGCAGTGCTAGATTCGATGAGCAGTTCTTC. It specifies CSARFDEQFF.